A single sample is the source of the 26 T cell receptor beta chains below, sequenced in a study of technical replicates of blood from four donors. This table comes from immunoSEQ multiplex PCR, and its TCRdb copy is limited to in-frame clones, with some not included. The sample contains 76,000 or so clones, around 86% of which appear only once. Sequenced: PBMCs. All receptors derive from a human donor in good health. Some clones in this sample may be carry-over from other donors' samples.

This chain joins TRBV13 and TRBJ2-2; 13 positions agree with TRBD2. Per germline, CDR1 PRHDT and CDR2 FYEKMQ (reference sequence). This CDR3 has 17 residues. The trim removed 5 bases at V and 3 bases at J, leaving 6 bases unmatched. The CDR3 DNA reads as TGTGCCAGCAGCCAACGGACTAGCGGGAGTCACACCGGGGAGCTGTTTTTT. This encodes CASSQRTSGSHTGELFF.

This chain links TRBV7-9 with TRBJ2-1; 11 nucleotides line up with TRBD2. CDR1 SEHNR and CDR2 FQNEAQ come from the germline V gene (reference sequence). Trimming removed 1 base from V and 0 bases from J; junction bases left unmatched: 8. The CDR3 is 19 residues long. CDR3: CASSLVLTSGASSYNEQFF. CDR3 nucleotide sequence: TGTGCCAGCAGCTTAGTTCTGACTAGCGGGGCGAGCTCCTACAATGAGCAGTTCTTC. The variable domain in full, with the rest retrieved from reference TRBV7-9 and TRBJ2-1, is DTGVSQNPRHKITKRGQNVTFRCDPISEHNRLYWYRQTLGQGPEFLTYFQNEAQLEKSRLLSDRFSAERPKGSFSTLEIQRTEQGDSAMYLCASSLVLTSGASSYNEQFFGPGTRLTVL.

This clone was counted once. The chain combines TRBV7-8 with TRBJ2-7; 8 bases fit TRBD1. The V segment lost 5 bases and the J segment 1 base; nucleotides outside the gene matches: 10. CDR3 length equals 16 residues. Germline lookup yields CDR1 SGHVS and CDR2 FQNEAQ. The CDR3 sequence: CASSTPRRDRSYEQYF. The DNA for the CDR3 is TGTGCCAGCAGCACGCCACGAAGGGACAGGTCCTACGAGCAGTACTTC.

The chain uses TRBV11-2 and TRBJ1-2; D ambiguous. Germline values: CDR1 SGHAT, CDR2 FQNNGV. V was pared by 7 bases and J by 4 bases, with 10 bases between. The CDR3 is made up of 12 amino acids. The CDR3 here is CASTGSVYGYTF. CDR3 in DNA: TGTGCCAGCACCGGGAGCGTCTATGGCTACACCTTC.

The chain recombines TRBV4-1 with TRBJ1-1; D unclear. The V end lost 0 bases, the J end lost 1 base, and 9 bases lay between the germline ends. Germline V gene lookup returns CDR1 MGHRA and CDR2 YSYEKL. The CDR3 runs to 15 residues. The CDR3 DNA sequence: TGCGCCAGCAGCCAAGAAGTGGGCCAGAACACTGAAGCTTTCTTT. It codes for CASSQEVGQNTEAFF.

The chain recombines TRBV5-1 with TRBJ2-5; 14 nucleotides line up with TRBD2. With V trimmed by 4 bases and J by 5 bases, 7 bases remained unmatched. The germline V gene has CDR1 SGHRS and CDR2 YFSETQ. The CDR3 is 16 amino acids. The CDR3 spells CASSPGGLAGEETQYF. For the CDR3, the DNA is TGCGCCAGCAGCCCGGGGGGACTAGCGGGAGAGGAGACCCAGTACTTC. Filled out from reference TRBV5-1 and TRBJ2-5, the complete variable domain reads KAGVTQTPRYLIKTRGQQVTLSCSPISGHRSVSWYQQTPGQGLQFLFEYFSETQRNKGNFPGRFSGRQFSNSRSEMNVSTLELGDSALYLCASSPGGLAGEETQYFGPGTRLLVL.

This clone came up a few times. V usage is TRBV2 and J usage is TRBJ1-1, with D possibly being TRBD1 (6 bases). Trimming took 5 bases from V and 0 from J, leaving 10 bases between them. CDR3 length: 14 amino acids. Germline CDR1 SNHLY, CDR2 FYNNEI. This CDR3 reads CASSSQGLNTEAFF. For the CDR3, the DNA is TGTGCCAGCAGTTCACAGGGATTGAACACTGAAGCTTTCTTT.

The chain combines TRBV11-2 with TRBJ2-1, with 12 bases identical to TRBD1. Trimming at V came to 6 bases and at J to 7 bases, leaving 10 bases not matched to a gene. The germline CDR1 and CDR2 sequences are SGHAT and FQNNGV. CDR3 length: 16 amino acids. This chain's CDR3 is CASRRPGQGARNEQFF. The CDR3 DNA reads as TGTGCCAGCAGACGACCGGGACAGGGGGCAAGGAATGAGCAGTTCTTC.

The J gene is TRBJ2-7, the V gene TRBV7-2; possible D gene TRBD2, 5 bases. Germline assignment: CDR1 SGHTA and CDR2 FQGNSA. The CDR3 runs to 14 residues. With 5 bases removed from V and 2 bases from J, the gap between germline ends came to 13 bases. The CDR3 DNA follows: TGTGCCAGCAGCGAAATAGGACTTACCTACGAGCAGTACTTC. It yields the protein CASSEIGLTYEQYF.

The CDR3 loop is CASSISGSHSEQYF. The CDR3 DNA follows: TGCGCCAGCAGTATTAGCGGGAGTCATAGCGAGCAGTACTTC. The chain couples TRBV10-1 to TRBJ2-7; TRBD2 agrees at 9 bases. With V trimmed by 5 bases and J by 6 bases, 8 bases remained unmatched. The CDR3 has 14 amino acids. CDR1 is WNHNN, CDR2 SYGVQD, per germline (reference sequence).

The CDR3 sequence: CASSNSETQYF. The CDR3 DNA follows: TGTGCCAGCAGTAACTCCGAGACCCAGTACTTC. This rearrangement joins TRBV2 to TRBJ2-5; D not certain. The length of the CDR3 is 11 residues. CDR1 and CDR2 from the germline V gene are SNHLY and FYNNEI. Trimming took 5 bases from V and 5 from J, leaving 6 bases between them.

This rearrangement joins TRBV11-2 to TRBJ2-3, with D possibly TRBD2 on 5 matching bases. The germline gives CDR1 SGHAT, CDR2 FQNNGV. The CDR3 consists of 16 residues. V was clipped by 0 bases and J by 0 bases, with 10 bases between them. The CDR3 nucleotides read TGTGCCAGCAGCTTAGAGTTAGCGTTGAGCACAGATACGCAGTATTTT. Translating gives CASSLELALSTDTQYF.

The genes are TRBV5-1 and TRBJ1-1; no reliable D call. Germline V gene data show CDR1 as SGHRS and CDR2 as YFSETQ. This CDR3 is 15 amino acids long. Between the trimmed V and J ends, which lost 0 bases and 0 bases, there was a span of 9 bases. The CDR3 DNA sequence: TGCGCCAGCAGCTTGGGGCGGAGCATGAACACTGAAGCTTTCTTT. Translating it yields CASSLGRSMNTEAFF.

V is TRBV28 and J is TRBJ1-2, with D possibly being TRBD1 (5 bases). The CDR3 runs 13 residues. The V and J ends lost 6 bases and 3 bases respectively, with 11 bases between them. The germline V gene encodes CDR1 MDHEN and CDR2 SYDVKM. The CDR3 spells CASRQGLDYGYTF. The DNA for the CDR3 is TGTGCCAGCAGGCAGGGATTGGACTATGGCTACACCTTC.

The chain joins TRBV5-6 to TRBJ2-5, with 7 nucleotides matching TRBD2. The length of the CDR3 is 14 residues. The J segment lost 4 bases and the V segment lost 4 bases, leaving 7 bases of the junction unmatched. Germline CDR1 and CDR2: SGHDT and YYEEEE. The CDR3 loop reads CASSLSGGGETQYF. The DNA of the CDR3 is TGTGCCAGCAGCCTCTCTGGCGGGGGAGAGACCCAGTACTTC. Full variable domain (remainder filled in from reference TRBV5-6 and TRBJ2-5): DAGVTQSPTHLIKTRGQQVTLRCSPKSGHDTVSWYQQALGQGPQFIFQYYEEEERQRGNFPDRFSGHQFPNYSSELNVNALLLGDSALYLCASSLSGGGETQYFGPGTRLLVL.

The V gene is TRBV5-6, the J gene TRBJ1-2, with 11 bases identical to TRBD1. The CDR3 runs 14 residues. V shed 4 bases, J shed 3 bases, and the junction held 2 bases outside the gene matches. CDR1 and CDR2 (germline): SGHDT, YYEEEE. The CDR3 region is CASSRDRGDYGYTF. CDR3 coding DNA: TGTGCCAGCAGCCGGGACAGGGGGGACTATGGCTACACCTTC. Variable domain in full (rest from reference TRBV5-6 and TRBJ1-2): DAGVTQSPTHLIKTRGQQVTLRCSPKSGHDTVSWYQQALGQGPQFIFQYYEEEERQRGNFPDRFSGHQFPNYSSELNVNALLLGDSALYLCASSRDRGDYGYTFGSGTRLTVV.

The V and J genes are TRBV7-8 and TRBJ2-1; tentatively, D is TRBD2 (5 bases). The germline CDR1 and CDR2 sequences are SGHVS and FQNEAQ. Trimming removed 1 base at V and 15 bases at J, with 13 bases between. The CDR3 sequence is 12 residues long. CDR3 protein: CASSLVRLAPFF. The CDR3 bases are TGTGCCAGCAGCTTAGTTCGGCTAGCACCGTTCTTC.

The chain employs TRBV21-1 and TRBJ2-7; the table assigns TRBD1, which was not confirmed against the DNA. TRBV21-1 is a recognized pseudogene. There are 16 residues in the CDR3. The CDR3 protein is CASSKAPGQGSYEQYF. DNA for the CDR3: TGTGCCAGCAGCAAAGCCCCGGGACAGGGCTCCTACGAGCAGTACTTC.

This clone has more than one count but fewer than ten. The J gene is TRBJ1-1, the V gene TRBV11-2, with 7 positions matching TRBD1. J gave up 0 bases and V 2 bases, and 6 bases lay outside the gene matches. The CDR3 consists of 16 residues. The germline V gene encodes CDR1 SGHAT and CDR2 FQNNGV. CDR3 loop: CASSLRFGTVNTEAFF. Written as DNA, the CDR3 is TGTGCCAGCAGCTTAAGATTTGGGACAGTGAACACTGAAGCTTTCTTT.

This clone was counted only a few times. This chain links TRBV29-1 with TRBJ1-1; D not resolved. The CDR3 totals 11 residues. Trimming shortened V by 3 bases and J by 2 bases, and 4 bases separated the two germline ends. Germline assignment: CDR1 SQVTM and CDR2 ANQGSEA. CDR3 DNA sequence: TGCAGCGTTGACTCTAACACTGAAGCTTTCTTT. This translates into CSVDSNTEAFF.

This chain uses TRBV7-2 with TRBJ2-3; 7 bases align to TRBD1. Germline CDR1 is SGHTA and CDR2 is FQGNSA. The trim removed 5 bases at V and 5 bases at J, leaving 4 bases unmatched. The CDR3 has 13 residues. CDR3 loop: CASSEGAGDTQYF. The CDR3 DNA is TGTGCCAGCAGCGAGGGGGCCGGAGATACGCAGTATTTT. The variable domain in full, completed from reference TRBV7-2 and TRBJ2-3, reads GAGVSQSPSNKVTEKGKDVELRCDPISGHTALYWYRQSLGQGLEFLIYFQGNSAPDKSGLPSDRFSAERTGGSVSTLTIQRTQQEDSAVYLCASSEGAGDTQYFGPGTRLTVL.

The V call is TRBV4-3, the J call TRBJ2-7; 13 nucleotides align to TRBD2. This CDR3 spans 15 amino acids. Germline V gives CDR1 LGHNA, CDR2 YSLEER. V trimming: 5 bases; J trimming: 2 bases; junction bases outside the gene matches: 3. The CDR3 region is CASSSGLAGTYEQYF. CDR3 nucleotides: TGCGCCAGCAGCTCGGGACTAGCGGGAACCTACGAGCAGTACTTC.

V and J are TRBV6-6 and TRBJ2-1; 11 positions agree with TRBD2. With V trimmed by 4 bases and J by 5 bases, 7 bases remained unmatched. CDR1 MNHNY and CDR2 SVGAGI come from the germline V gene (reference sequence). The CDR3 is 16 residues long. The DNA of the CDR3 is TGTGCCAGCAGTTCCCTACTAGCGGGAGCGAACAATGAGCAGTTCTTC. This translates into CASSSLLAGANNEQFF.

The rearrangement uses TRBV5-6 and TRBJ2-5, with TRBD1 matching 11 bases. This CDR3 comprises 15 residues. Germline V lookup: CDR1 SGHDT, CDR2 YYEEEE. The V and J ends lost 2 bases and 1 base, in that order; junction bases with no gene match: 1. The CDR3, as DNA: TGTGCCAGCAGCTTCGGGACAGGGGGCCAAGAGACCCAGTACTTC. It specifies CASSFGTGGQETQYF.

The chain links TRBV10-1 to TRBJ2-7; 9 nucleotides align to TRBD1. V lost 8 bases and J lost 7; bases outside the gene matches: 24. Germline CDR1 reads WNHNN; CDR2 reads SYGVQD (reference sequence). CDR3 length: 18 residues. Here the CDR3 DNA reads TGCGCCAGCTCCCTCGTTTTTGGAGGACAGGGGCCTTTGGGAGAGCAGTACTTC. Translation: CASSLVFGGQGPLGEQYF.

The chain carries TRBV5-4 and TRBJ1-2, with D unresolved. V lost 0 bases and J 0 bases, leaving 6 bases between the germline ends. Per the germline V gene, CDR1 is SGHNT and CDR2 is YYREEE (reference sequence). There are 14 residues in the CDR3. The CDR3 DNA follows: TGTGCCAGCAGCTTGGGAGGGTCTAACTATGGCTACACCTTC. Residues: CASSLGGSNYGYTF.